These 32 T cell receptor beta chains were sequenced from one sample in a study of blood T cell repertoires in COVID-19. Produced via immunoSEQ multiplex PCR; TCRdb's table is partial and in-frame only. Of roughly 120,000 clones detected, just over 75% appear once; the ten largest clones hold roughly 3.8%. Input material: peripheral blood. The receptors derive from an elderly woman with acute or convalescent COVID-19.

This sequence joins TRBV7-9 and TRBJ1-4; TRBD1 agrees at 8 bases. V was clipped by 5 bases and J by 7 bases; unmatched bases: 6. This CDR3 contains 14 residues. CDR1 and CDR2 from the germline V gene are SEHNR and FQNEAQ (reference sequence). As DNA, the CDR3 is TGTGCCAGCAGCAACGACAGGGGCCTTGAAAAACTGTTTTTT. This gives the protein CASSNDRGLEKLFF.

The V gene is TRBV4-2, the J gene TRBJ1-5, with 7 positions matching TRBD1. Germline V lookup: CDR1 LGHNA, CDR2 YNFKEQ. V shed 2 bases and J 1 base; nucleotides not matched to a gene: 5. The CDR3 covers 16 residues. Here the CDR3 reads CASSQSRGGSNQPQHF. CDR3 in DNA: TGTGCCAGCAGCCAATCCCGAGGGGGCAGCAATCAGCCCCAGCATTTT.

This clone showed up just a few times. The chain joins TRBV3-1 (or the pseudogene TRBV3-2) to TRBJ1-1; no reliable D call. Germline-derived CDR1 and CDR2 are LGHDT and YNNKEL (reference sequence). V lost 4 bases and J 4 bases, leaving 7 bases between the germline ends. The CDR3 has 12 residues. For the CDR3, the DNA is TGTGCCAGCAGCCTTTCAGGCACTGAAGCTTTCTTT. Protein sequence: CASSLSGTEAFF.

This clone was recorded only once. This chain connects TRBV5-1 to TRBJ2-2; maybe TRBD1 (6 bases). Germline loops: CDR1 SGHRS, CDR2 YFSETQ. V lost 4 bases and J 4 bases, leaving 17 bases between the germline ends. The CDR3 extends over 16 amino acids. CDR3 sequence (DNA): TGCGCCAGCAGCCAGGGGTCCGTTTCCCCCACCGGGGAGCTGTTTTTT. This encodes CASSQGSVSPTGELFF. Drawing the rest from reference TRBV5-1 and TRBJ2-2, the complete variable domain is KAGVTQTPRYLIKTRGQQVTLSCSPISGHRSVSWYQQTPGQGLQFLFEYFSETQRNKGNFPGRFSGRQFSNSRSEMNVSTLELGDSALYLCASSQGSVSPTGELFFGEGSRLTVL.

This clone showed up just a few times. The chain recombines TRBV4-1 with TRBJ1-3; D gene ambiguous. Trimming removed 0 bases from V and 0 bases from J, with 12 bases in between. This CDR3 comprises 17 residues. Germline V CDR1 and CDR2: MGHRA, YSYEKL. CDR3 amino acids: CASSQDPHTDSGNTIYF. CDR3 nucleotide sequence: TGCGCCAGCAGCCAAGATCCCCATACAGACTCTGGAAACACCATATATTTT.

The chain carries TRBV28 and TRBJ1-1, with D uncertain. Trimming cost V 8 bases and J 0 bases, with 13 bases left between them. Germline loops: CDR1 MDHEN, CDR2 SYDVKM. The CDR3 contains 14 residues. CDR3 DNA: TGTGCCAGCGCAATTCCGGGGATGAACACTGAAGCTTTCTTT. Its translation is CASAIPGMNTEAFF. Variable domain in full (rest from reference TRBV28 and TRBJ1-1): DVKVTQSSRYLVKRTGEKVFLECVQDMDHENMFWYRQDPGLGLRLIYFSYDVKMKEKGDIPEGYSVSREKKERFSLILESASTNQTSMYLCASAIPGMNTEAFFGQGTRLTVV.

The chain couples TRBV7-9 to TRBJ1-2; TRBD1 matches 7 bases. The junction had 2 bases not matched to a gene; V was cut back by 3 bases and J by 4 bases. Germline V gives CDR1 SEHNR, CDR2 FQNEAQ (reference sequence). The CDR3 contains 13 residues. The CDR3 loop is CASSFDRVYGYTF. In DNA, the CDR3 is TGTGCCAGCAGCTTCGACAGGGTCTATGGCTACACCTTC.

The chain recombines TRBV5-6 with TRBJ1-1; unclear D gene. This CDR3 spans 12 amino acids. V was cut by 0 bases and J by 8 bases, with 8 bases left in between. Germline lookup yields CDR1 SGHDT and CDR2 YYEEEE. The CDR3 spells CASSLVRQEAFF. The CDR3, as DNA: TGTGCCAGCAGCTTGGTACGTCAGGAAGCTTTCTTT.

A single count supports this clone. V usage is TRBV7-3 and J usage is TRBJ1-1; possible D gene TRBD1, 5 bases. Germline CDR1 is SGHTA and CDR2 is FQGTGA. V lost 7 bases, J lost 4 bases, and 19 bases lay in between. The CDR3 is made up of 15 amino acids. CDR3 protein: CASTPRGGVRTEAFF. For the CDR3, the DNA is TGTGCCAGCACCCCCCGGGGAGGGGTCCGCACTGAAGCTTTCTTT.

This clone showed up just a few times. The rearrangement links TRBV11-2 to TRBJ2-3, with D possibly matching TRBD2 (7 bases). The V gene lost 5 bases and the J gene lost 6 bases, with 18 bases spanning the gap. The V gene's germline CDR1 is SGHAT and CDR2 FQNNGV. The CDR3 is made up of 15 amino acids. The CDR3 sequence: CASSRRGGGNDTQYF. In DNA form, the CDR3 reads TGTGCCAGCAGCCGTCGGGGAGGGGGGAATGATACGCAGTATTTT.

This clone has only a few counts. The chain is built from TRBV4-1 and TRBJ1-1, with D unresolved. V lost 4 bases and J 11 bases, leaving 17 bases between the germline ends. CDR1 and CDR2 from the germline V gene are MGHRA and YSYEKL. The CDR3 has 13 residues. CDR3 sequence reads: CASSPGSRYMAFF. CDR3 DNA: TGCGCCAGCAGCCCAGGCTCTCGGTACATGGCTTTCTTT.

The chain links TRBV2 to TRBJ1-1; the D gene is possibly TRBD1 (5 bases). The CDR3 has 14 residues. V was shortened by 2 bases and J by 8 bases, with 15 bases between the two germline ends. CDR1 and CDR2 (germline): SNHLY, FYNNEI. CDR3 in amino acids: CASSESARALEAFF. DNA of the CDR3: TGTGCCAGCAGTGAATCGGCCAGGGCTCTAGAAGCTTTCTTT.

The chain is built from TRBV29-1 and TRBJ2-7; 9 bases are shared with TRBD1. V gave up 6 bases and J gave up 5 bases; unmatched junction bases: 8. The CDR3 sequence is 13 residues long. Germline CDR1 reads SQVTM; CDR2 reads ANQGSEA. CDR3 region: CSVAGQGRNEQYF. The CDR3 nucleotides read TGCAGCGTCGCAGGACAGGGGCGCAACGAGCAGTACTTC.

The chain couples TRBV2 to TRBJ1-5, with D uncertain. The ends were cut back, 6 bases at V and 3 bases at J, with 12 bases in the middle. Germline V CDR1 and CDR2: SNHLY, FYNNEI. This CDR3 is built from 14 residues. In DNA, the CDR3 is TGTGCCAGCAGGATCGAGGGTAACAATCAGCCCCAGCATTTT. Translated: CASRIEGNNQPQHF.

The chain uses TRBV13 and TRBJ2-1; TRBD2 aligns across 14 bases. V dropped 10 bases and J dropped 12; count of bases not matched to a gene: 23. CDR1 PRHDT and CDR2 FYEKMQ come from the germline V gene (reference sequence). The CDR3 extends over 18 amino acids. This CDR3 is CATGKGTSGSGDPERQFF. CDR3 sequence (DNA): TGTGCCACCGGTAAGGGGACTAGCGGGAGTGGGGACCCTGAAAGGCAGTTCTTC.

CDR3 sequence: CASSGDSSEQYF. As DNA, the CDR3 is TGTGCCAGCAGTGGTGACAGCAGCGAGCAGTACTTC. V gene TRBV2 combines with J gene TRBJ2-7, with D perhaps matching TRBD1 (5 bases). V was shortened by 4 bases and J by 6 bases, with 10 bases between the two germline ends. Germline V gene data show CDR1 as SNHLY and CDR2 as FYNNEI. There are 12 residues in the CDR3. Combining the CDR3 with reference TRBV2 and TRBJ2-7 gives the whole variable domain EPEVTQTPSHQVTQMGQEVILRCVPISNHLYFYWYRQILGQKVEFLVSFYNNEISEKSEIFDDQFSVERPDGSNFTLKIRSTKLEDSAMYFCASSGDSSEQYFGPGTRLTVT.

The CDR3 DNA is TGTGCCAGCAGCCTCAGGGGGCTAACTAATGAAAAACTGTTTTTT. This gives the protein CASSLRGLTNEKLFF. This chain joins TRBV3-1 (or the pseudogene TRBV3-2) and TRBJ1-4, with 8 bases matching TRBD1. Germline loops: CDR1 LGHDT, CDR2 YNNKEL (reference sequence). The CDR3 totals 15 residues. Germline trimming cut 4 bases from V and 1 base from J; bases unmatched to any gene: 2.

This chain joins TRBV10-3 and TRBJ2-7; weak D call: TRBD2 (6 bases). This CDR3 contains 17 residues. The germline V and J ends were trimmed by 2 bases and 1 base, with 18 bases remaining between them. CDR1 is ENHRY, CDR2 SYGVKD, per germline. CDR3 protein: CAISEDGTGELSYEQYF. CDR3 nucleotide sequence: TGTGCCATCAGTGAGGACGGGACTGGGGAACTTTCCTACGAGCAGTACTTC.

The CDR3 DNA follows: TGTGCCTGGAAGAGGTCAACGAACACCGGGGAGCTGTTTTTT. Residues: CAWKRSTNTGELFF. The rearrangement uses TRBV30 and TRBJ2-2; D gene uncertain. V was trimmed by 4 bases and J by 0 bases, leaving 9 bases between them. CDR1 is GTSNPN and CDR2 is SVGIG in the germline V gene (reference sequence). The CDR3 loop spans 14 amino acids.

This chain connects TRBV25-1 to TRBJ2-7, with TRBD2 matching 10 bases. Germline assignment: CDR1 MGHDK and CDR2 SYGVNS. V shed 6 bases, J shed 3 bases, and the junction held 2 bases outside the gene matches. This CDR3 is built from 13 residues. The CDR3 region is CASSASGSYEQYF. CDR3 nucleotide sequence: TGTGCCAGCAGCGCTAGCGGGAGCTACGAGCAGTACTTC.

The J gene is TRBJ1-6, the V gene TRBV18, with 7 bases fitting TRBD1. The germline CDR1 and CDR2 sequences are KGHSH and LQKENI. Germline trimming cut 5 bases from V and 9 bases from J; bases unmatched to any gene: 7. This CDR3 region has 14 residues. The CDR3 loop is CASSYRGIASPLHF. CDR3 in DNA: TGTGCCAGCTCATACAGGGGAATTGCTTCACCCCTCCACTTT. The full variable domain, with the rest looked up from reference TRBV18 and TRBJ1-6, is NAGVMQNPRHLVRRRGQEARLRCSPMKGHSHVYWYRQLPEEGLKFMVYLQKENIIDESGMPKERFSAEFPKEGPSILRIQQVVRGDSAAYFCASSYRGIASPLHFGNGTRLTVT.

The chain recombines TRBV19 with TRBJ1-1; no definite D call. Deletions cut 6 bases from V and 0 bases from J, with 17 bases between. The CDR3 runs 16 residues. CDR1 and CDR2 from the germline V gene are LNHDA and SQIVND (reference sequence). The CDR3 sequence: CASRGSFSPLNTEAFF. In DNA form, the CDR3 reads TGTGCCAGTAGGGGCAGCTTTTCTCCATTGAACACTGAAGCTTTCTTT.

This clone was counted a few times. The rearrangement uses TRBV21-1 and TRBJ1-5; the table gives TRBD1 as D, unverified against the DNA. TRBV21-1 is an annotated pseudogene. The CDR3 is 18 amino acids. CDR3 coding DNA: TGTGCCAGCCCACCCCCCGGGCAAACACAGGGGGCGAGTCAGCCCCAGCATTTT. Its protein is CASPPPGQTQGASQPQHF.

This clone has more than one count but fewer than ten. This chain joins TRBV7-9 and TRBJ1-2; 7 bases agree with TRBD1. The CDR3 is 14 amino acids. Germline loops: CDR1 SEHNR, CDR2 FQNEAQ (reference sequence). V was pared by 4 bases and J by 3 bases, with 5 bases of the junction left unmatched. The CDR3 loop is CASSSYDRDYGYTF. In DNA form, the CDR3 reads TGTGCCAGCAGCTCATACGACAGGGACTATGGCTACACCTTC.

The V and J genes are TRBV9 and TRBJ1-1, with 7 positions matching TRBD1. With V trimmed by 3 bases and J by 5 bases, 7 bases remained unmatched. Per the germline V gene, CDR1 is SGDLS and CDR2 is YYNGEE. The CDR3 runs 14 residues. The CDR3 bases are TGTGCCAGCAGCGCCCCTGACAGGGTTACTGAAGCTTTCTTT. It codes for CASSAPDRVTEAFF.

The genes are TRBV10-1 and TRBJ2-5, with TRBD1 identical over 8 bases. The CDR3 length is 14 residues. Per germline, CDR1 WNHNN and CDR2 SYGVQD (reference sequence). The trim removed 8 bases at V and 5 bases at J, leaving 10 bases unmatched. The CDR3 DNA reads as TGCGCCAGCCAGAGAAGGACAGGGAAGGAGACCCAGTACTTC. This sequence encodes CASQRRTGKETQYF.

The chain has TRBV3-1 (or the pseudogene TRBV3-2) and TRBJ1-2; D might be TRBD1 (6 bases). V gave up 4 bases and J gave up 5 bases, with 14 bases separating them. Germline V CDR1 and CDR2: LGHDT, YNNKEL (reference sequence). The CDR3 is made up of 14 amino acids. Here the CDR3 DNA reads TGTGCCAGCAGCCTAAAGACAGGATTATATGGCTACACCTTC. Translating gives CASSLKTGLYGYTF.

The chain employs TRBV5-1 and TRBJ1-2; D is unresolved. CDR3 size: 14 residues. The germline V gene has CDR1 SGHRS and CDR2 YFSETQ. V dropped 3 bases and J dropped 7 bases, with 16 bases sitting between them. Here the CDR3 reads CASSSNGRAGGYTF. The CDR3 DNA reads as TGCGCCAGCAGCTCGAACGGAAGGGCGGGTGGCTACACCTTC.

This sequence joins TRBV2 and TRBJ1-5; TRBD1 matches 8 bases. Per germline, CDR1 SNHLY and CDR2 FYNNEI. The CDR3 is made up of 15 amino acids. The V segment lost 3 bases and the J segment 5 bases; nucleotides outside the gene matches: 6. This chain's CDR3 is CASSDADRGYQPQHF. DNA of the CDR3: TGTGCCAGCAGTGACGCCGACAGGGGTTATCAGCCCCAGCATTTT.

This clone was seen only once. The chain uses TRBV4-2 and TRBJ2-4; 7 bases agree with TRBD2. Germline V CDR1 and CDR2: LGHNA, YNFKEQ. The CDR3 consists of 18 residues. Unmatched junction bases numbered 10, after V lost 1 base and J lost 1 base. The CDR3 loop reads CASSQAPTSDFAKNIQYF. As DNA, the CDR3 is TGTGCCAGCAGCCAAGCCCCCACTAGCGACTTTGCCAAAAACATTCAGTACTTC.

The rearrangement joins TRBV27 to TRBJ2-3; the D gene is possibly TRBD1 (5 bases). The germline V gene encodes CDR1 MNHEY and CDR2 SMNVEV (reference sequence). The V end lost 6 bases, the J end lost 0 bases, and 7 bases lay between the germline ends. The CDR3 contains 13 residues. For the CDR3, the DNA is TGTGCCAGCAGGGGGCATAGCACAGATACGCAGTATTTT. Translation: CASRGHSTDTQYF.

The chain carries TRBV13 and TRBJ1-5; tentatively, D is TRBD1 (6 bases). Deletions cut 5 bases from V and 4 bases from J, with 9 bases between. The CDR3 sequence is 13 residues long. The germline gives CDR1 PRHDT, CDR2 FYEKMQ (reference sequence). CDR3 nucleotides: TGTGCCAGCAGCGCGCAGGGGAATCAGCCCCAGCATTTT. Protein sequence: CASSAQGNQPQHF. Variable domain in full (rest from reference TRBV13 and TRBJ1-5): AAGVIQSPRHLIKEKRETATLKCYPIPRHDTVYWYQQGPGQDPQFLISFYEKMQSDKGSIPDRFSAQQFSDYHSELNMSSLELGDSALYFCASSAQGNQPQHFGDGTRLSIL.